The clone carrying this T cell receptor (beta chain) has just a few counts. This record comes from a study of blood T cell repertoires in COVID-19. Study-level information: Samples representing acute and convalescent COVID-19 were sourced from the United States, Italy and Spain. PBMCs, B-cell-depleted T cells, or T cells were the source of the cDNA or gDNA that made up the material.

This CDR3 has 17 amino acids. The V end was cut by 5 bases, the J end by 0 bases, with 17 bases between. CDR1 LNHDA and CDR2 SQIVND come from the germline V gene (reference sequence). Original processing notes: Estimates of nucleated cell counts were drawn from the amplification of reference gene primers. This table comes from immunoSEQ multiplex PCR, and its TCRdb copy is limited to in-frame clones, with some not included. V and J calls and clone size are given by that table; D and trimming were obtained from the DNA. The table includes some 56,000 clones, 70% to 90% detected once. Sequenced: peripheral blood. The genes are TRBV19 and TRBJ1-3; the D is unclear. This receptor was identified in a human donor in a cohort sampled during active COVID-19. The DNA of the CDR3 is TGTGCCAGTAGTGCCGAGGAGGGTCGTGTCTCTGGAAACACCATATATTTT. Protein sequence: CASSAEEGRVSGNTIYF.